A selection of T cell receptor beta chains follows, all from one sample in a study of CXCR3-negative and CXCR3-positive naive CD8 T cells. TCRdb reprocessed the 5' RACE reads; each CDR3 protein has one entry and no DNA is given. The repertoire table contains some 7,400 distinct CDR3 sequences. The sequencing input was naive CXCR3- CD8+ T cells from blood. Source of these receptors: a human donor in good health. Some clones in this sample may be carry-over from other donors' samples. Each CDR3 is given with its conserved first and last residue. Clone size is not always given. Where it is, it says once, few, many or a class for expanded clones.

clone_size | j_call | v_call | cdr3_aa
medium-sized | TRBJ2-3 | TRBV29-1 | CSVEGEGHTQYF
- | TRBJ2-3 | TRBV28 | CATSPGLLPDTQYF
medium-sized | TRBJ2-1 | TRBV28 | CASSPVSGVSYNEQFF
- | TRBJ2-1 | TRBV29-1 | CSVGLDNEQFF
medium-sized | TRBJ2-3 | TRBV14 | CASSQLLGSTDTQYF
- | TRBJ2-3 | TRBV7-9 | CASSLRQGGSTDTQYF
- | TRBJ2-3 | TRBV7-2 | CASSRDRGPLGSTDTQYF
- | TRBJ2-1 | TRBV6-5 | CASSYVTGDEQFF
medium-sized | TRBJ2-5 | TRBV29-1 | CSVASKGETQYF
- | TRBJ2-2 | TRBV28 | CASSLFRQSTGELFF
- | TRBJ2-3 | TRBV23-1 | CASSQSSRDGTDTQYF
medium-sized | TRBJ1-1 | TRBV5-5 | CASSWGPGNTEAFF
medium-sized | TRBJ2-1 | TRBV7-8 | CASSLAEFVTYNEQFF
- | TRBJ2-1 | TRBV28 | CASSFLLWADGSEQFF
medium-sized | TRBJ1-3 | TRBV7-9 | CASSLAADSGNTIYF
medium-sized | TRBJ2-7 | TRBV2 | CASSQGLSYEQYF
medium-sized | TRBJ2-7 | TRBV29-1 | CSVLHRDRDYEQYF
- | TRBJ2-5 | TRBV29-1 | CSVSYGRGQTQYF
- | TRBJ2-7 | TRBV29-1 | CSVEKGRNEQYF
medium-sized | TRBJ2-7 | TRBV7-9 | CASSLDRDALEQYF
- | TRBJ1-1 | TRBV29-1 | CSVFVGQLNTEAFF
- | TRBJ2-1 | TRBV3-1 | CASSYQLEQGYNEQFF
medium-sized | TRBJ1-2 | TRBV29-1 | CSVEGGQNYGYTF
- | TRBJ2-1 | TRBV20-1 | CSARERGGIEQFF
medium-sized | TRBJ2-7 | TRBV12-3/TRBV12-4 | CASSLSRQGDYEQYF
- | TRBJ1-1 | TRBV7-9 | CASSLALGDDTEAFF
- | TRBJ2-1 | TRBV29-1 | CSGLAGVTYNEQFF
medium-sized | TRBJ2-7 | TRBV28 | CASSLGYEQYF
- | TRBJ2-1 | TRBV6-5 | CASSYNTGRGTEQFF
medium-sized | TRBJ2-7 | TRBV2 | CASRPGLGLSEQDF
- | TRBJ1-1 | TRBV20-1 | CSARMRGNTEAFF
- | TRBJ2-1 | TRBV10-2 | CASSGAGPKPSHNEQFF
- | TRBJ2-7 | TRBV28 | CASSPGTGWIYEQYF
- | TRBJ2-7 | TRBV28 | CASSRDRVYEQYF
- | TRBJ2-5 | TRBV7-9 | CASTDLSRTQYF
medium-sized | TRBJ2-7 | TRBV5-6 | CASSIGTAYEQYF
medium-sized | TRBJ2-7 | TRBV28 | CASSGTPVSEQYF
- | TRBJ2-5 | TRBV29-1 | CSVEDLVAGEEETQYF
- | TRBJ2-5 | TRBV14 | CASSQEAGAGETQYF
medium-sized | TRBJ2-1 | TRBV15 | CATSRAGGTSGGGSYNEQFF
- | TRBJ1-1 | TRBV12-3/TRBV12-4 | CASSLAGANTEAFF
- | TRBJ1-4 | TRBV4-1 | CASSQDGTDLFF
- | TRBJ1-3 | TRBV7-9 | CASSFGPQGGNTIYF
medium-sized | TRBJ2-3 | TRBV7-2 | CASSSPGVADTQYF
- | TRBJ2-1 | TRBV10-3 | CAISDAGGQYNEQFF
- | TRBJ1-2 | TRBV29-1 | CSVEEQGYYSYTF
medium-sized | TRBJ2-2 | TRBV12-3/TRBV12-4 | CASSFGTGELFF
- | TRBJ1-5 | TRBV7-9 | CASSLVDSYNQPQHF
- | TRBJ2-2 | TRBV27 | CASSFLVGELFF
- | TRBJ2-5 | TRBV29-1 | CSVLPSGEASGTQYF
- | TRBJ1-2 | TRBV4-1 | CASSLGTAVYGYTF
- | TRBJ2-5 | TRBV10-3 | CAISEAYQETQYF
medium-sized | TRBJ2-7 | TRBV4-1 | CASSQGDSTYEQYF
- | TRBJ2-1 | TRBV5-4 | CASSYPPVGSSYNEQFF
- | TRBJ2-3 | TRBV29-1 | CSDEGTSGSTDTQYF
- | TRBJ2-2 | TRBV7-8 | CASHTRGGELFF
- | TRBJ2-7 | TRBV25-1 | CASSGQGPYEQYF
medium-sized | TRBJ2-6 | TRBV20-1 | CSARDYGASGPDSGANVLTF
- | TRBJ2-4 | TRBV14 | CASSQENIQYF
medium-sized | TRBJ2-7 | TRBV27 | CASSIGDTLTYEQYF